The rows below give T cell receptor beta chains drawn from one sample of a study of blood T cell repertoires in COVID-19. The data were produced by immunoSEQ multiplex PCR, yet TCRdb's version contains in-frame clones alone and is incomplete. In the table there are about 97,000 clones, about 87% of which are singletons. The sample consisted of peripheral blood. The receptors were gathered from a human donor in a cohort sampled during active COVID-19. The CDR3 runs from the conserved cysteine through the conserved F or W. A D gene is named only where the DNA matches it firmly. Size tells how often a clone was seen (once, few, many) or the class of an expanded clone, and some rows leave it out.

J: TRBJ1-1
D: NA
V: TRBV7-9
size: NA
CDR3: CASSSPGATEAFF
DNA: TGTGCCAGCAGCTCTCCGGGAGCCACTGAAGCTTTCTTT

J: TRBJ2-1
D: TRBD2
V: TRBV5-4
size: once
CDR3: CASSLPPSGGADEQFF
DNA: TGTGCCAGCAGCTTGCCTCCTAGCGGGGGGGCCGATGAGCAGTTCTTC

J: TRBJ1-1
D: TRBD1
V: TRBV27
size: NA
CDR3: CASSLRQGRDTEAFF
DNA: TGTGCCAGCAGTCTCCGACAGGGTCGGGACACTGAAGCTTTCTTT

J: TRBJ1-4
D: NA
V: TRBV19
size: once
CDR3: CASRGPGDEKLFF
DNA: TGTGCCAGCCGAGGCCCAGGGGATGAAAAACTGTTTTTT

J: TRBJ2-6
D: TRBD2
V: TRBV19
size: NA
CDR3: CASSTLAAVEANVLTF
DNA: TGTGCCAGTAGTACACTAGCGGCCGTAGAGGCCAACGTCCTGACTTTC

J: TRBJ2-6
D: NA
V: TRBV6-2/TRBV6-3
size: NA
CDR3: CASSLQRQALLTSGANVLTF
DNA: TGTGCCAGCAGCTTACAGAGACAGGCCCTCCTAACCTCTGGGGCCAACGTCCTGACTTTC

J: TRBJ1-5
D: TRBD1
V: TRBV5-5
size: NA
CDR3: CASSLAGTGKSQHF
DNA: TGTGCCAGCAGCTTGGCCGGGACAGGGAAGTCCCAGCATTTT

J: TRBJ2-2
D: TRBD1
V: TRBV9
size: NA
CDR3: CASSLFRGLNTGELFF
DNA: TGTGCCAGCAGCCTCTTCAGGGGGCTGAACACCGGGGAGCTGTTTTTT

J: TRBJ1-6
D: NA
V: TRBV10-2
size: NA
CDR3: CASSESDGENSPLHF
DNA: TGCGCCAGCAGTGAGTCCGACGGAGAGAATTCACCCCTCCACTTT

J: TRBJ1-5
D: NA
V: TRBV10-2
size: NA
CDR3: CASSENLSRPQHF
DNA: TGCGCCAGCAGTGAAAATCTAAGTCGTCCCCAGCATTTT

J: TRBJ2-3
D: TRBD1
V: TRBV29-1
size: NA
CDR3: CSGTGNSDTQYF
DNA: TGCAGCGGGACAGGGAATTCAGATACGCAGTATTTT

J: TRBJ1-2
D: TRBD1
V: TRBV6-5
size: NA
CDR3: CASSRGQGNYGYTF
DNA: TGTGCCAGCAGTCGGGGACAGGGCAACTATGGCTACACCTTC

J: TRBJ1-2
D: NA
V: TRBV15
size: once
CDR3: CATSRVLGTSEYYGYTF
DNA: TGTGCCACCAGCAGAGTCCTTGGGACTTCGGAATACTATGGCTACACCTTC

J: TRBJ1-3
D: NA
V: TRBV7-2
size: NA
CDR3: CASSPGFGGNTIYF
DNA: TGTGCCAGCAGCCCAGGATTCGGTGGAAACACCATATATTTT

J: TRBJ1-3
D: TRBD1
V: TRBV5-1
size: once
CDR3: CASSLAGIGGFGNTIYF
DNA: TGCGCCAGCAGCTTGGCTGGGATAGGGGGCTTTGGAAACACCATATATTTT

J: TRBJ1-4
D: TRBD1
V: TRBV7-9
size: NA
CDR3: CASSLGQGNGANEKLFF
DNA: TGTGCCAGCAGCTTAGGACAGGGTAACGGAGCTAATGAAAAACTGTTTTTT

J: TRBJ1-1
D: TRBD1
V: TRBV2
size: once
CDR3: CASSRQGAEAFF
DNA: TGTGCCAGCAGCCGACAGGGGGCTGAAGCTTTCTTT

J: TRBJ2-7
D: TRBD2
V: TRBV28
size: NA
CDR3: CASSGRLAGFSYEQYF
DNA: TGTGCCAGCAGTGGGCGACTAGCGGGTTTCTCCTACGAGCAGTACTTC

J: TRBJ2-5
D: TRBD2
V: TRBV6-6
size: NA
CDR3: CASSYGIAGSGETQYF
DNA: TGTGCCAGCAGTTACGGGATAGCGGGATCCGGAGAGACCCAGTACTTC

J: TRBJ2-2
D: NA
V: TRBV7-7
size: NA
CDR3: CASSYSGVNTGELFF
DNA: TGTGCTAGCAGCTACAGTGGTGTAAACACCGGGGAGCTGTTTTTT

J: TRBJ2-5
D: TRBD2
V: TRBV15
size: NA
CDR3: CATSRGLAEETQYF
DNA: TGTGCCACCAGCAGAGGACTAGCGGAAGAGACCCAGTACTTC

J: TRBJ2-2
D: TRBD1
V: TRBV5-4
size: NA
CDR3: CASSFSRTGNARAGELFF
DNA: TGTGCCAGCAGCTTCTCCCGGACAGGAAATGCCCGGGCCGGGGAGCTGTTTTTT

J: TRBJ2-3
D: TRBD2
V: TRBV13
size: NA
CDR3: CASSLKLAGTTDTQYF
DNA: TGTGCCAGCAGCTTAAAACTAGCGGGGACCACAGATACGCAGTATTTT

J: TRBJ2-3
D: NA
V: TRBV7-8
size: NA
CDR3: CASTKRGTSTDTQYF
DNA: TGTGCCAGCACCAAAAGAGGGACTAGCACAGATACGCAGTATTTT

J: TRBJ2-2
D: NA
V: TRBV5-1
size: NA
CDR3: CASSLALTGPGELFF
DNA: TGCGCCAGCAGCTTGGCCCTGACAGGCCCCGGGGAGCTGTTTTTT

J: TRBJ2-5
D: TRBD1
V: TRBV18
size: NA
CDR3: CASSRDRARETQYF
DNA: TGTGCCAGCTCGCGGGACAGGGCCCGGGAGACCCAGTACTTC

J: TRBJ2-1
D: TRBD2
V: TRBV7-2
size: NA
CDR3: CASSLVPSGSPSYNEQFF
DNA: TGTGCCAGCAGCTTAGTCCCTAGCGGGTCTCCCTCCTACAATGAGCAGTTCTTC

J: TRBJ1-2
D: TRBD1
V: TRBV3-1/TRBV3-2
size: once
CDR3: CASSPGQEVGYTF
DNA: TGTGCCAGCAGCCCGGGACAGGAGGTCGGCTACACCTTC

J: TRBJ2-1
D: NA
V: TRBV4-1
size: NA
CDR3: CASSQAREAPYNEQFF
DNA: TGCGCCAGCAGCCAAGCAAGGGAGGCGCCCTACAATGAGCAGTTCTTC

J: TRBJ1-5
D: NA
V: TRBV6-5
size: NA
CDR3: CASSYSSTVNQPQHF
DNA: TGTGCCAGCAGTTACTCGAGCACAGTCAATCAGCCCCAGCATTTT

J: TRBJ1-6
D: NA
V: TRBV15
size: NA
CDR3: CATSRERGAGSPLHF
DNA: TGTGCCACCAGCAGAGAGCGGGGGGCGGGGTCACCCCTCCACTTT

J: TRBJ1-2
D: TRBD1
V: TRBV14
size: NA
CDR3: CASSRAMGQGALGGYTF
DNA: TGTGCCAGCAGCCGCGCGATGGGACAGGGGGCTCTGGGGGGCTACACCTTC

J: TRBJ1-5
D: TRBD1
V: TRBV18
size: NA
CDR3: CASSPPGTVKTSNQPQHF
DNA: TGTGCCAGCTCACCACCTGGGACAGTGAAAACTAGCAATCAGCCCCAGCATTTT

J: TRBJ2-3
D: NA
V: TRBV19
size: NA
CDR3: CASRMDTRRYTQYF
DNA: TGTGCCAGTAGGATGGACACCCGACGGTATACGCAGTATTTT

J: TRBJ2-3
D: TRBD1
V: TRBV9
size: NA
CDR3: CASGDRGGGTDTQYF
DNA: TGTGCCAGCGGAGACAGGGGTGGGGGCACAGATACGCAGTATTTT

J: TRBJ2-5
D: NA
V: TRBV15
size: NA
CDR3: CATSRGPTGTQETQYF
DNA: TGTGCCACCAGCAGAGGGCCCACAGGGACCCAAGAGACCCAGTACTTC

J: TRBJ2-7
D: NA
V: TRBV18
size: NA
CDR3: CASSPPSIYYEQYF
DNA: TGTGCCAGCTCACCACCGAGCATATACTACGAGCAGTACTTC

J: TRBJ1-5
D: NA
V: TRBV19
size: NA
CDR3: CASSMTGILSNQPQHF
DNA: TGTGCCAGTAGTATGACGGGTATTCTAAGCAATCAGCCCCAGCATTTT

J: TRBJ1-2
D: NA
V: TRBV19
size: NA
CDR3: CASSIWTEDYGYTF
DNA: TGTGCCAGTAGTATATGGACAGAAGATTATGGCTACACCTTC

J: TRBJ2-5
D: TRBD2
V: TRBV2
size: NA
CDR3: CASSPRTSGGAWETQYF
DNA: TGTGCCAGCAGCCCCCGTACTAGCGGGGGGGCCTGGGAGACCCAGTACTTC

J: TRBJ2-7
D: TRBD1
V: TRBV2
size: NA
CDR3: CASTSGTDSYEQYF
DNA: TGTGCCAGCACCTCCGGGACAGACTCCTACGAGCAGTACTTC

J: TRBJ1-2
D: TRBD1
V: TRBV18
size: NA
CDR3: CASSPRQGTNYGYTF
DNA: TGTGCCAGCTCACCTAGACAGGGGACCAACTATGGCTACACCTTC

J: TRBJ2-7
D: NA
V: TRBV12-3/TRBV12-4
size: NA
CDR3: CASSRGYEQYF
DNA: TGTGCCAGCAGCCGGGGCTACGAGCAGTACTTC

J: TRBJ1-2
D: TRBD1
V: TRBV19
size: NA
CDR3: CASSIATGAGSGYTF
DNA: TGTGCCAGTAGTATAGCGACAGGGGCTGGTTCTGGCTACACCTTC

J: TRBJ2-3
D: TRBD2
V: TRBV5-6
size: once
CDR3: CASSFGTSPPDTQYF
DNA: TGTGCCAGCAGCTTCGGGACTAGCCCGCCAGATACGCAGTATTTT

J: TRBJ1-4
D: TRBD1
V: TRBV5-1
size: NA
CDR3: CASSLGTANEKLFF
DNA: TGCGCCAGCAGCCTCGGGACAGCTAATGAAAAACTGTTTTTT

J: TRBJ2-1
D: TRBD1
V: TRBV6-5
size: NA
CDR3: CASRGGQVGANEQFF
DNA: TGTGCCAGCAGGGGCGGACAGGTAGGGGCAAATGAGCAGTTCTTC